The 31 T cell receptor beta chains below come from one sample, sequenced in a study of response to subunit inactivated influenza vaccine. TCRdb reanalysed the RT-PCR reads using MiXCR and keeps one entry per CDR3 protein. The sample yields about 480,000 distinct CDR3 sequences, 10% to 15% seen once. This specimen was PBMCs from blood, taken roughly 46 days after vaccination. The receptors derive from a man aged 50 or older who received an inactivated influenza vaccine.

The chain joins TRBV29-1 to TRBJ2-1; D not resolved. This CDR3 region has 13 residues. Germline V gene lookup returns CDR1 SQVTM and CDR2 ANQGSEA. V was trimmed by 6 bases and J by 1 base, leaving 10 bases between them. The CDR3 here is CSVRAKSYNEQFF. The DNA of the CDR3 is TGCAGCGTGAGAGCGAAGTCCTACAATGAGCAGTTCTTC.

The sample holds many counts of this clonotype. CDR3 nucleotide sequence: TGTGCCAGCAGATCGAGCGGGGGGTACAATGAGCAGTTCTTC. It codes for CASRSSGGYNEQFF. This chain connects TRBV7-6 to TRBJ2-1; 9 bases fit TRBD2. The germline V gene encodes CDR1 SGHVS and CDR2 FNYEAQ. This CDR3 has 14 amino acids. Unmatched junction bases numbered 4, after V lost 6 bases and J lost 4 bases. Together with reference TRBV7-6 and TRBJ2-1, the CDR3 gives the full variable domain: GAGVSQSPRYKVTKRGQDVALRCDPISGHVSLYWYRQALGQGPEFLTYFNYEAQQDKSGLPNDRFSAERPEGSISTLTIQRTEQRDSAMYRCASRSSGGYNEQFFGPGTRLTVL.

The chain employs TRBV20-1 and TRBJ1-5; D is ambiguous. Trimming shortened V by 6 bases and J by 0 bases, and 12 bases separated the two germline ends. Looked up from germline, CDR1 is DFQATT and CDR2 is SNEGSKA (reference sequence). The length of the CDR3 is 14 residues. This chain's CDR3 is CSAPRTDSNQPQHF. The CDR3 DNA reads TGCAGTGCCCCCCGGACGGATAGCAATCAGCCCCAGCATTTT.

The V call is TRBV25-1, the J call TRBJ2-7, with D perhaps TRBD1 (5 bases). Germline CDR1 and CDR2: MGHDK and SYGVNS. V was trimmed by 8 bases and J by 2 bases, leaving 13 bases between them. The length of the CDR3 is 13 residues. This CDR3 reads CASGRVSTYEQYF. CDR3 DNA sequence: TGTGCCAGCGGCAGGGTTTCTACCTACGAGCAGTACTTC.

This rearrangement joins TRBV20-1 to TRBJ2-3; tentative D call: TRBD2 (7 bases). The CDR3 is 14 residues long. Germline V gene lookup returns CDR1 DFQATT and CDR2 SNEGSKA (reference sequence). Trimming shortened V by 4 bases and J by 2 bases, and 13 bases separated the two germline ends. Here the CDR3 DNA reads TGCAGTGCTATATTCGGGGGGCACACAGATACGCAGTATTTT. Translation gives CSAIFGGHTDTQYF.

For this clonotype: The germline gene is not matched at one end of the junction; a read error may be the cause. V gene TRBV3-1 combines with J gene TRBJ2-1; TRBD2 agrees at 11 bases. CDR1 and CDR2 from the germline V gene are LGHDT and YNNKEL (reference sequence). The CDR3 sequence is 15 residues long. The CDR3 coding sequence is TGTGCCAGCAGCCCACTAGCGGGGGTGAGGAATGAGCACTTCTTC. This gives the protein CASSPLAGVRNEHFF.

This clonotype was observed many times. Germline and junction disagree at one end, which may indicate a read error. The V call is TRBV11-2, the J call TRBJ2-1; perhaps TRBD2 as D (6 bases). Germline values: CDR1 SGHAT, CDR2 FQNNGV. The CDR3 is made up of 15 amino acids. CDR3 DNA: TGTGCCAGCAGCCTAGAAGCGGGCCTCTACAATGAGCAGTTCTTC. Translated: CASSLEAGLYNEQFF.

The rearrangement joins TRBV28 to TRBJ2-2; 10 bases match TRBD1. The CDR3 spans 15 residues. The V segment lost 5 bases and the J segment 6 bases; nucleotides outside the gene matches: 6. CDR1 and CDR2 from the germline V gene are MDHEN and SYDVKM. The CDR3 protein is CASSPDRGYAGELFF. CDR3 DNA: TGTGCCAGCAGTCCGGACAGGGGGTACGCCGGGGAGCTGTTTTTT.

This clonotype was counted only a few times. This rearrangement joins TRBV20-1 to TRBJ2-5; 9 positions agree with TRBD2. V dropped 4 bases and J dropped 3; count of bases not matched to a gene: 3. The germline CDR1 and CDR2 sequences are DFQATT and SNEGSKA (reference sequence). The CDR3 sequence is 13 residues long. This CDR3 is CSATSGVKETQYF. CDR3 bases: TGCAGTGCTACTAGCGGGGTAAAAGAGACCCAGTACTTC.

CDR3 sequence: CSARTTIYNEQFF. The CDR3 coding sequence is TGCAGTGCGCGGACTACCATCTACAATGAGCAGTTCTTC. This rearrangement joins TRBV20-1 to TRBJ2-1; maybe TRBD2 (6 bases). V was clipped by 6 bases and J by 3 bases, with 12 bases between them. Germline V CDR1 and CDR2: DFQATT, SNEGSKA (reference sequence). The length of the CDR3 is 13 residues.

This clonotype occurred many times. The chain couples TRBV7-9 to TRBJ2-7; no clear D gene. Germline lookup yields CDR1 SEHNR and CDR2 FQNEAQ (reference sequence). Trimming stripped 3 bases from V and 0 bases from J, with 12 bases between. The CDR3 has 15 amino acids. CDR3 in amino acids: CASSFGRQISYEQYF. The DNA for the CDR3 is TGTGCCAGCAGCTTCGGGCGGCAAATCTCCTACGAGCAGTACTTC.

This clonotype was seen a few times. V gene TRBV20-1 combines with J gene TRBJ2-7; 8 positions agree with TRBD1. The CDR3 runs 13 residues. CDR1 is DFQATT, CDR2 SNEGSKA, per germline (reference sequence). J was trimmed by 6 bases and V by 6 bases; bases with no gene match: 10. The CDR3 here is CSASTGEGVEQYF. CDR3 in DNA: TGCAGTGCCTCGACAGGGGAAGGGGTCGAGCAGTACTTC.

V and J are TRBV24-1 and TRBJ1-4; TRBD1 matches 8 bases. J gave up 5 bases and V 5 bases, and 6 bases lay outside the gene matches. Germline V gene lookup returns CDR1 KGHDR and CDR2 SFDVKD. This CDR3 comprises 15 residues. The CDR3 DNA sequence: TGTGCCACCAGTGCCGCGGACAGGGAAAATGAAAAACTGTTTTTT. Translated: CATSAADRENEKLFF.

This clonotype was picked up many times. This sequence joins TRBV12-3 or TRBV12-4 and TRBJ1-5; a weak D match, TRBD1 (6 bases). V lost 3 bases, J lost 7 bases, and 16 bases lay in between. CDR3 length equals 15 residues. CDR3 amino acids: CASSFQGMQGQPQHF. CDR3 DNA: TGTGCCAGCAGTTTTCAGGGGATGCAAGGACAGCCCCAGCATTTT.

This clonotype has at least ten counts. This chain uses TRBV10-3 with TRBJ1-4; D unresolved. Germline V gives CDR1 ENHRY, CDR2 SYGVKD. Between the trimmed V and J ends, which lost 2 bases and 3 bases, there was a span of 10 bases. This CDR3 spans 15 amino acids. CDR3 sequence (DNA): TGTGCCATCAGTGAGAGCTCAGGACCTAATGAAAAACTGTTTTTT. As protein: CAISESSGPNEKLFF.

This clonotype occurred a few times. The chain is built from TRBV20-1 and TRBJ2-1; D gene uncertain. Germline CDR1 reads DFQATT; CDR2 reads SNEGSKA (reference sequence). The CDR3 is 13 residues long. The ends were cut back, 1 base at V and 2 bases at J, with 6 bases in the middle. The CDR3 sequence is CSARGWTYNEQFF. As DNA, the CDR3 is TGCAGTGCTAGAGGATGGACCTACAATGAGCAGTTCTTC.

This clonotype was counted ten times or more. The chain recombines TRBV29-1 with TRBJ2-7, with 9 bases fitting TRBD1. The CDR3 covers 12 residues. Germline CDR1 SQVTM, CDR2 ANQGSEA. Trimming cost V 6 bases and J 5 bases; bases outside gene matches: 5. The CDR3 bases are TGCAGCGTCACGGGACAGGGCCACGAGCAGTACTTC. Its translation is CSVTGQGHEQYF.

There are a few counts of this clonotype. The rearrangement joins TRBV7-8 to TRBJ2-2; D possibly corresponds to TRBD1 (6 bases). From germline, CDR1 is SGHVS and CDR2 FQNEAQ. The CDR3 extends over 16 amino acids. Trimming cost V 5 bases and J 5 bases, with 18 bases left between them. Here the CDR3 DNA reads TGTGCCAGCAGCCGAACCGGGACAATCGGTACCGGGGAGCTGTTTTTT. It is translated as CASSRTGTIGTGELFF. Combining the CDR3 with reference TRBV7-8 and TRBJ2-2 gives the whole variable domain GAGVSQSPRYKVAKRGQDVALRCDPISGHVSLFWYQQALGQGPEFLTYFQNEAQLDKSGLPSDRFFAERPEGSVSTLKIQRTQQEDSAVYLCASSRTGTIGTGELFFGEGSRLTVL.

This clonotype was picked up a small number of times. The chain combines TRBV6-1 with TRBJ2-2; D unresolved. The CDR3 has 16 residues. Deletions cut 5 bases from V and 5 bases from J, with 18 bases between. Germline V gene data show CDR1 as MNHNS and CDR2 as SASEGT. In DNA form, the CDR3 reads TGTGCCAGCAGTCCCCCAACTGATAGCTGGACCGGGGAGCTGTTTTTT. This codes for CASSPPTDSWTGELFF.

The J gene is TRBJ2-2, the V gene TRBV7-9, with 7 positions matching TRBD2. The V gene end was trimmed by 4 bases and the J gene end by 5 bases; junction bases not matched to a gene: 10. The germline gives CDR1 SEHNR, CDR2 FQNEAQ (reference sequence). The CDR3 has 16 residues. CDR3 nucleotides: TGTGCCAGCAGCTCAATCCGGGACTATCGGACCGGGGAGCTGTTTTTT. Translation: CASSSIRDYRTGELFF.

This chain joins TRBV20-1 and TRBJ2-1; D ambiguous. Germline CDR1 DFQATT, CDR2 SNEGSKA (reference sequence). V was clipped by 5 bases and J by 7 bases, with 15 bases between them. The CDR3 extends over 13 amino acids. The CDR3 DNA reads TGCAGTGCTTCTCGTTCGGGTTTGAATGAGCAGTTCTTC. This codes for CSASRSGLNEQFF.

This clonotype was observed a handful of times. The rearrangement uses TRBV4-3 and TRBJ1-6; TRBD1 matches at 12 bases. The V gene's germline CDR1 is LGHNA and CDR2 YSLEER. The ends lost 1 base at V and 9 bases at J; junction bases unmatched: 10. The CDR3 is 18 amino acids. The CDR3 loop reads CASSQVLWGQGAISPLHF. In DNA form, the CDR3 reads TGCGCCAGCAGCCAAGTTTTGTGGGGACAGGGGGCTATTTCACCCCTCCACTTT.

There are a few counts of this clonotype. The V gene is TRBV7-2, the J gene TRBJ2-7; D perhaps matches TRBD2 (5 bases). The germline V gene encodes CDR1 SGHTA and CDR2 FQGNSA. V was shortened by 5 bases and J by 2 bases, with 10 bases between the two germline ends. The length of the CDR3 is 13 residues. The CDR3 sequence: CASSQVGTYEQYF. Here the CDR3 DNA reads TGTGCCAGCAGCCAGGTCGGGACCTACGAGCAGTACTTC.

At least ten counts were recorded for this clonotype. This chain links TRBV4-3 with TRBJ2-7; D is unresolved. V was cut by 0 bases and J by 0 bases, with 9 bases left in between. Germline assignment: CDR1 LGHNA and CDR2 YSLEER. The CDR3 is made up of 15 amino acids. Here the CDR3 reads CASSQEWSSSYEQYF. In DNA form, the CDR3 reads TGCGCCAGCAGCCAAGAATGGTCCAGCTCCTACGAGCAGTACTTC.

This clonotype was observed at least ten times. The rearrangement uses TRBV27 and TRBJ2-1; 13 nucleotides align to TRBD2. CDR1 and CDR2 from the germline V gene are MNHEY and SMNVEV (reference sequence). The CDR3 is 15 residues long. The ends lost 4 bases at V and 6 bases at J; junction bases unmatched: 3. CDR3 DNA sequence: TGTGCCAGCAGTTCCGGGACTAGCGGGGTCAATGAGCAGTTCTTC. The encoded protein is CASSSGTSGVNEQFF.

Ten or more counts support this clonotype. The CDR3 loop reads CASSQAPQAGELFF. CDR3 nucleotide sequence: TGTGCCAGCAGCCAAGCACCCCAGGCCGGGGAGCTGTTTTTT. The rearrangement links TRBV3-1 to TRBJ2-2; no definite D call. V lost 1 base, J lost 6 bases, and 9 bases lay in between. Germline-derived CDR1 and CDR2 are LGHDT and YNNKEL (reference sequence). The CDR3 is 14 amino acids.

Ten or more counts support this clonotype. This chain uses TRBV12-3 or TRBV12-4 with TRBJ2-2; weak D call: TRBD2 (6 bases). V gave up 2 bases and J gave up 8 bases, with 12 bases separating them. The CDR3 runs to 14 residues. The CDR3 bases are TGTGCCAGCAGTTTACCGGGACTCCCAGGGGAGCTGTTTTTT. As protein: CASSLPGLPGELFF.

V is TRBV5-1 and J is TRBJ2-1, with a tentative D call TRBD2 (6 bases). Germline V gives CDR1 SGHRS, CDR2 YFSETQ. CDR3 length: 14 residues. The germline V and J ends were trimmed by 0 bases and 8 bases, with 12 bases remaining between them. This chain's CDR3 is CASSLGRVGDEQFF. DNA of the CDR3: TGCGCCAGCAGCTTGGGGAGGGTCGGGGATGAGCAGTTCTTC. The entire variable domain, with the rest obtained from reference TRBV5-1 and TRBJ2-1, is as follows: KAGVTQTPRYLIKTRGQQVTLSCSPISGHRSVSWYQQTPGQGLQFLFEYFSETQRNKGNFPGRFSGRQFSNSRSEMNVSTLELGDSALYLCASSLGRVGDEQFFGPGTRLTVL.

The chain recombines TRBV18 with TRBJ2-7; tentatively, D is TRBD2 (5 bases). Germline V CDR1 and CDR2: KGHSH, LQKENI. The CDR3 spans 14 residues. Trimming took 4 bases from V and 2 from J, leaving 12 bases between them. DNA of the CDR3: TGTGCCAGCTCACGGGGAGCGCAGACCTACGAGCAGTACTTC. Protein: CASSRGAQTYEQYF.

This clonotype was observed a few times. V gene TRBV20-1 combines with J gene TRBJ1-1; D unresolved. Trimming shortened V by 0 bases and J by 1 base, and 6 bases separated the two germline ends. This CDR3 contains 13 residues. Germline values: CDR1 DFQATT, CDR2 SNEGSKA (reference sequence). DNA of the CDR3: TGCAGTGCTAGAGATGCCAAGAACACTGAAGCTTTCTTT. Amino acids: CSARDAKNTEAFF.

This chain connects TRBV12-3 or TRBV12-4 to TRBJ2-3; tentative D call: TRBD2 (5 bases). Trimming removed 5 bases from V and 0 bases from J, with 12 bases in between. The CDR3 sequence is 15 residues long. CDR3 sequence reads: CASSPRTASTDTQYF. The DNA of the CDR3 is TGTGCCAGCAGTCCCCGGACTGCTAGCACAGATACGCAGTATTTT.